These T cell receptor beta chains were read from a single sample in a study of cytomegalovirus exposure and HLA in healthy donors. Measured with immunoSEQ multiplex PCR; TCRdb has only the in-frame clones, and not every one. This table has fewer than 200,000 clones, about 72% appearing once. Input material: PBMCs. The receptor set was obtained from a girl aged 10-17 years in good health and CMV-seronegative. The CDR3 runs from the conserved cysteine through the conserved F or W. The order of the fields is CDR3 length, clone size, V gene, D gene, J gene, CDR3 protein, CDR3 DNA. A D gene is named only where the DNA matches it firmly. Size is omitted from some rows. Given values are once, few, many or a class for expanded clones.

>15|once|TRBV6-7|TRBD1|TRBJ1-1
CASPGTGTLNTEAFF
TGTGCCAGCCCAGGGACAGGGACCTTGAACACTGAAGCTTTCTTT
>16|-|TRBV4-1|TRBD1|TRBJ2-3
CASSQAGQGASDTQYF
TGCGCCAGCAGCCAAGCGGGACAGGGAGCTTCGGATACGCAGTATTTT
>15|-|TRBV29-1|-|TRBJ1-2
CSVAGGEGANYGYTF
TGCAGCGTTGCAGGTGGAGAGGGGGCTAACTATGGCTACACCTTC
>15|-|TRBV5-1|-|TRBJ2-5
CASSHRGGVGETQYF
TGCGCCAGCAGCCATAGGGGTGGGGTGGGCGAGACCCAGTACTTC
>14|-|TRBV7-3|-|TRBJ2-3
CASSSGQPTDTQYF
TGTGCCAGCAGCTCGGGACAACCTACAGATACGCAGTATTTT
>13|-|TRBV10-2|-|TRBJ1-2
CASSVEGPYGYTF
TGCGCCAGCAGTGTGGAGGGCCCCTATGGCTACACCTTC
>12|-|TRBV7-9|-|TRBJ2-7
CASSYDWLDSLF
TGTGCCAGCAGTTATGACTGGTTGGACAGCCTCTTC
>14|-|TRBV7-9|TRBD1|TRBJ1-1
CASSGDRGWAEAFF
TGTGCCAGCAGCGGGGACAGGGGGTGGGCTGAAGCTTTCTTT
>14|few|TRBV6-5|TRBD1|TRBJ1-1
CASSSRTGGLWAFF
TGTGCCAGCAGTTCGCGGACAGGGGGCCTATGGGCTTTCTTT
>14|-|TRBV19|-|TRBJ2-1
CASTTHAGANEQFF
TGTGCCAGTACAACACACGCAGGGGCTAATGAGCAGTTCTTC
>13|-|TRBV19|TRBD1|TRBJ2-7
CASSRTGPYEQYF
TGTGCCAGTAGTAGGACAGGCCCCTACGAGCAGTACTTC
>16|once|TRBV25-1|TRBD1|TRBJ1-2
CASSEYSAGGRIGYTF
TGTGCCAGCAGTGAATACTCGGCAGGGGGCAGGATTGGCTACACCTTC
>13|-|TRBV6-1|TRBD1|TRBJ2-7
CANRGTGDYEQYF
TGTGCCAACCGTGGGACAGGGGACTACGAGCAGTACTTC
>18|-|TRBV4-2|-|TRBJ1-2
CASSQGAGRNEANYGYTF
TGTGCCAGCAGCCAAGGGGCGGGGAGGAACGAAGCTAACTATGGCTACACCTTC
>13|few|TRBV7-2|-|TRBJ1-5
CASSSQGDQPQHF
TGTGCCAGCAGCTCACAGGGAGATCAGCCCCAGCATTTT